These T cell receptor beta chains were read from a single sample in a study of T cells in narcolepsy. The table came from immunoSEQ multiplex PCR; TCRdb's copy has only in-frame clones and leaves some out. Of some 32,000 clones listed, just under 80% are singletons. Material: CD45RA- memory CD4+ T cells from PBMCs. These receptors were obtained from a human donor with narcolepsy. Each CDR3 is given with its conserved first and last residue. The D gene is left open where the match is weak. The size of a clone is reported for some rows only, either as once, few or many, or as a class for expanded clones.

D	V	J	size	CDR3	DNA
-	TRBV5-6	TRBJ1-6	-	CASSLVGESPLHF	TGTGCCAGCAGCTTGGTGGGGGAATCACCCCTCCACTTT
-	TRBV6-6	TRBJ1-4	-	CASSGGQPNEKLFF	TGTGCCAGCAGTGGTGGACAGCCAAATGAAAAACTGTTTTTT
TRBD1	TRBV29-1	TRBJ1-2	-	CSVNTGTANYGYTF	TGCAGCGTTAATACCGGGACAGCTAACTATGGCTACACCTTC
-	TRBV5-6	TRBJ2-1	-	CASSFGASWGLDYNEQFF	TGTGCCAGCAGCTTCGGGGCTAGCTGGGGTCTAGACTACAATGAGCAGTTCTTC
-	TRBV9	TRBJ2-4	-	CASSVSNGNIQYF	TGTGCCAGCAGCGTCAGTAATGGGAACATTCAGTACTTC
-	TRBV7-8	TRBJ1-5	-	CASGQGSNQPQHF	TGTGCCAGCGGCCAGGGGAGCAATCAGCCCCAGCATTTT
TRBD1	TRBV18	TRBJ1-6	once	CASSLGQSNSPLHF	TGTGCCAGCTCATTGGGACAGAGTAATTCACCCCTCCACTTT
TRBD2	TRBV9	TRBJ2-7	-	CASSATGTRGNEQYF	TGTGCCAGCAGCGCTACCGGGACTAGAGGGAACGAGCAGTACTTC
-	TRBV21-1	TRBJ2-3	-	CASSKETTYTDTQYF	TGTGCCAGCAGCAAAGAAACAACTTACACAGATACGCAGTATTTT
-	TRBV4-2	TRBJ1-2	-	CASSYDRGTGGYTF	TGTGCCAGCAGCTATGACAGAGGGACGGGGGGCTACACCTTC
-	TRBV6-1	TRBJ2-2	-	CASSGVTGELFF	TGTGCCAGCTCGGGGGTCACCGGGGAGCTGTTTTTT
-	TRBV29-1	TRBJ2-4	-	CSVVYVNIQYF	TGCAGCGTTGTTTATGTAAACATTCAGTACTTC
-	TRBV19	TRBJ1-1	-	CASSTGRNTEAFF	TGTGCCAGTAGTACGGGACGAAACACTGAAGCTTTCTTT
TRBD2	TRBV18	TRBJ2-1	-	CASSTPGGGQFF	TGTGCCAGCTCGACACCGGGAGGTGGGCAGTTCTTC
TRBD1	TRBV5-1	TRBJ1-2	-	CASSSGQVNYGYTF	TGCGCCAGCAGCTCGGGACAGGTCAACTATGGCTACACCTTC
-	TRBV27	TRBJ1-1	-	CASSLYHDKTEAFF	TGTGCCAGCAGTTTATACCACGATAAAACTGAAGCTTTCTTT
-	TRBV7-6	TRBJ2-7	few	CASSSSTGRVGTYEQYF	TGTGCCAGCAGCTCCTCGACTGGACGGGTAGGCACCTACGAGCAGTACTTC
TRBD1	TRBV14	TRBJ1-4	-	CASSLQGLGEKLFF	TGTGCCAGCAGCCTACAGGGGTTGGGGGAAAAACTGTTTTTT
TRBD1	TRBV6-1	TRBJ1-2	-	CASSSQGAYGYTF	TGTGCCAGCTCCTCACAGGGGGCATATGGCTACACCTTC
-	TRBV11-2	TRBJ1-2	few	CASSLDPGLNYGYTF	TGTGCCAGCAGCTTAGATCCGGGGCTGAACTATGGCTACACCTTC
TRBD1	TRBV5-1	TRBJ2-3	-	CASSSSTGADTQYF	TGCGCCAGCAGCTCATCGACAGGGGCAGATACGCAGTATTTT
-	TRBV7-8	TRBJ2-1	once	CASSLALRAYEQFF	TGTGCCAGCAGCTTAGCGCTGCGGGCGTATGAGCAGTTCTTC
-	TRBV30	TRBJ1-1	once	CAWSGRGGLDTEAFF	TGTGCCTGGAGTGGGCGCGGGGGCTTGGACACTGAAGCTTTCTTT
-	TRBV4-1	TRBJ1-1	few	CASSQIDLGFMNTEAFF	TGCGCCAGCAGCCAAATAGACCTCGGGTTTATGAACACTGAAGCTTTCTTT
-	TRBV27	TRBJ1-2	-	CASSLSPGLEGGYTF	TGTGCCAGCAGTTTAAGCCCAGGGCTAGAAGGAGGCTACACCTTC
-	TRBV7-9	TRBJ2-3	-	CASSLAGTFTDTQYF	TGTGCCAGCAGCTTAGCGGGGACGTTCACAGATACGCAGTATTTT
TRBD2	TRBV6-5	TRBJ2-7	-	CASTPLAGGRYEQYF	TGTGCCAGCACCCCACTAGCGGGAGGGAGGTACGAGCAGTACTTC
TRBD1	TRBV29-1	TRBJ2-1	once	CSVAPLRQGSSYNEQFF	TGCAGCGTTGCCCCTCTTAGACAGGGGAGCTCCTACAATGAGCAGTTCTTC
TRBD1	TRBV7-9	TRBJ1-2	-	CASSLSGTGGYGYTF	TGTGCCAGCAGCTTATCCGGGACAGGGGGCTATGGCTACACCTTC
-	TRBV5-1	TRBJ1-6	few	CASSLDSQNSPLHF	TGCGCCAGCAGCTTGGACAGCCAGAATTCACCCCTCCACTTT
-	TRBV9	TRBJ1-6	-	CASSATDSKLNSPLHF	TGTGCCAGCAGCGCTACTGACAGTAAACTCAATTCACCCCTCCACTTT
-	TRBV5-1	TRBJ1-6	-	CASSLEFYNSPLHF	TGCGCCAGCAGCTTGGAGTTCTATAATTCACCCCTCCACTTT
TRBD1	TRBV9	TRBJ2-5	-	CASSVAPGTGVETQYF	TGTGCCAGCAGCGTAGCCCCCGGGACAGGGGTGGAGACCCAGTACTTC
TRBD2	TRBV19	TRBJ2-5	-	CASSMRSGGARETQYF	TGTGCCAGTAGTATGCGGAGCGGGGGGGCTCGAGAGACCCAGTACTTC
-	TRBV5-4	TRBJ2-2	few	CASSSGTLWTGELFF	TGTGCCAGCAGCTCCGGGACGCTGTGGACCGGGGAGCTGTTTTTT
TRBD1	TRBV6-5	TRBJ2-7	few	CASRMGQGPYYEQYF	TGTGCCAGCAGGATGGGACAGGGCCCTTACTACGAGCAGTACTTC
-	TRBV27	TRBJ1-5	-	CASSLVQSNQPQHF	TGTGCCAGCAGTTTGGTCCAGAGCAATCAGCCCCAGCATTTT
-	TRBV15	TRBJ1-3	-	CATSRDGNSGNTIYF	TGTGCCACCAGCAGAGATGGGAACTCTGGAAACACCATATATTTT
TRBD2	TRBV19	TRBJ2-3	-	CASSMEARGGTDTQYF	TGTGCCAGTAGTATGGAGGCGCGGGGGGGCACAGATACGCAGTATTTT
-	TRBV7-2	TRBJ1-1	-	CASSLTGLTEAFF	TGTGCCAGCAGCTTAACCGGCCTCACTGAAGCTTTCTTT
-	TRBV23-1	TRBJ1-1	-	CASSQGSTEAFF	TGCGCCAGCTCCCAGGGTAGCACTGAAGCTTTCTTT
TRBD2	TRBV7-8	TRBJ2-5	-	CASSHPPGAGEAQYF	TGTGCCAGCAGCCATCCCCCGGGAGCGGGGGAGGCCCAGTACTTC
-	TRBV6-6	TRBJ2-4	-	CASSTKTLLGNIQYF	TGTGCCAGCTCTACTAAGACACTGCTTGGAAACATTCAGTACTTC